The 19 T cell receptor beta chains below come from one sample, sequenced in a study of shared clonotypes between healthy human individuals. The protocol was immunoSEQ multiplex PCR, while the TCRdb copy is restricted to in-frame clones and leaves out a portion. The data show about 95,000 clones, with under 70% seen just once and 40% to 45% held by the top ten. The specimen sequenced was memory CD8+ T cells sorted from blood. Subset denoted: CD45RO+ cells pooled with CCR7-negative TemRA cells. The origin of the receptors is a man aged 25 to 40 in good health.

CDR3 in DNA: TGTGCCAGCAGTCGGGACTATGGCTACACCTTC. Protein: CASSRDYGYTF. V usage is TRBV5-8 and J usage is TRBJ1-2; D remains ambiguous. The CDR3 is made up of 11 amino acids. Trimming removed 5 bases at V and 3 bases at J, with 5 bases between. Germline V gene lookup returns CDR1 SGHTS and CDR2 YDEGEE.

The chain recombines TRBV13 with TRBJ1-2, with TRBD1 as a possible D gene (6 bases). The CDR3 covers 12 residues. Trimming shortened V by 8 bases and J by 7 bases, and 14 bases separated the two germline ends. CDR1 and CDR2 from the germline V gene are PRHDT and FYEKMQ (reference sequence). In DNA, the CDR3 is TGTGCCAGCTCGACCCGGACAGCTGGCTACACCTTC. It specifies CASSTRTAGYTF.

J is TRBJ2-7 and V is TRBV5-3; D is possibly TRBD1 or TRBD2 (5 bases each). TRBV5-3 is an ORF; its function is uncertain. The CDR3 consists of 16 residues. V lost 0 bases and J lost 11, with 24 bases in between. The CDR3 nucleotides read TGTGCCAGAAGCTTGGTCAGGGTGAGGGTGAGTGACTCGGAGTACTTC. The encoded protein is CARSLVRVRVSDSEYF.

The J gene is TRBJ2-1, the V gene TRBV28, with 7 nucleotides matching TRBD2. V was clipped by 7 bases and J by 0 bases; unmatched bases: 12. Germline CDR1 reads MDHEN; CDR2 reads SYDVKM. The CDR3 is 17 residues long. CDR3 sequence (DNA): TGTGCCAGCACCCCACATCGGGGGGAGATCTCCTACAATGAGCAGTTCTTC. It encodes CASTPHRGEISYNEQFF.

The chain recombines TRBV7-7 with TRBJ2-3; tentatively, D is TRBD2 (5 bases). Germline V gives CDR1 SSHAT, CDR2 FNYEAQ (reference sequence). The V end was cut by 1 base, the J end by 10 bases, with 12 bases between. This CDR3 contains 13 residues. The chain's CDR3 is CASSLDGVKAQYF. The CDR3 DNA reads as TGTGCCAGCAGCTTAGACGGGGTTAAGGCGCAGTATTTT.

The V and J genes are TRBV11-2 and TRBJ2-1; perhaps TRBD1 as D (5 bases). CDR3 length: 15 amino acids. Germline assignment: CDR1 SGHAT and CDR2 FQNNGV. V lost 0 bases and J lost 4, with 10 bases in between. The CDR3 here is CASSLDAQDYNEQFF. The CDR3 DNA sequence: TGTGCCAGCAGCTTAGATGCACAGGATTACAATGAGCAGTTCTTC.

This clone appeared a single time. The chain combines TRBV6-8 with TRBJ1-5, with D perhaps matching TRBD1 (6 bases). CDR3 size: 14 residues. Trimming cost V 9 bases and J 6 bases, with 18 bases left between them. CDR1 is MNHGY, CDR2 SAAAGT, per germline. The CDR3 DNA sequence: TGTGCCAGTAAAATCGGGGGCGCAGGTCAGCCCCAGCATTTT. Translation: CASKIGGAGQPQHF.

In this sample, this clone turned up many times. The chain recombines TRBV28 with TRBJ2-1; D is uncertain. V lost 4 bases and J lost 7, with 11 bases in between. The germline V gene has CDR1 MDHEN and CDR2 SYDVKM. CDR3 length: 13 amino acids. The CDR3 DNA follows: TGTGCCAGCAGTTCCCCTAGTCAAAATGAGCAGTTCTTC. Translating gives CASSSPSQNEQFF.

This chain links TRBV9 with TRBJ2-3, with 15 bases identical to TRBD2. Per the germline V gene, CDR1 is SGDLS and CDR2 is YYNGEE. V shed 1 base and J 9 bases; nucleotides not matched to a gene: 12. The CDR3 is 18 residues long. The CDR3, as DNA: TGTGCCAGCAGCGTATTCGATGGTGGGACTAGCGGGAGGAAGACGCAGTATTTT. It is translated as CASSVFDGGTSGRKTQYF.

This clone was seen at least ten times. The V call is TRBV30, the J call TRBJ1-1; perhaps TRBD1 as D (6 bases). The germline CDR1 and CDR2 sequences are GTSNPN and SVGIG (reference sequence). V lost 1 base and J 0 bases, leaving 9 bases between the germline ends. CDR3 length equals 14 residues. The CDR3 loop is CAWSEGQLNTEAFF. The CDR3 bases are TGTGCCTGGAGTGAAGGACAGTTGAACACTGAAGCTTTCTTT.

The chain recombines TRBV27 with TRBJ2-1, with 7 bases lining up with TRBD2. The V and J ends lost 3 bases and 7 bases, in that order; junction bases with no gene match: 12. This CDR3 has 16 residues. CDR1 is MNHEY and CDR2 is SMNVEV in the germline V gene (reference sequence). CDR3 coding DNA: TGTGCCAGCAGTTTGGGAGGACTAGTAGCTCGTAATGAGCAGTTCTTC. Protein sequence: CASSLGGLVARNEQFF.

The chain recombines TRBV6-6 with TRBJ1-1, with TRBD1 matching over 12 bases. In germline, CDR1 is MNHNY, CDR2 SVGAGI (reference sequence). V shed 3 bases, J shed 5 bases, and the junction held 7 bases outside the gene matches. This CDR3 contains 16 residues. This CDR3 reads CASSYRDRGPGTEAFF. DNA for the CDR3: TGTGCCAGCAGTTATCGGGACAGGGGGCCAGGAACTGAAGCTTTCTTT.

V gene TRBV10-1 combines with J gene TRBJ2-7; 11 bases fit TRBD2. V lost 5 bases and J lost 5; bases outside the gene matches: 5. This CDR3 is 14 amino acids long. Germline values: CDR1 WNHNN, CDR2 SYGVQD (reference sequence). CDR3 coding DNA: TGCGCCAGCAGTTCCGGACTAGCGGGCGACGAGCAGTACTTC. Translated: CASSSGLAGDEQYF.

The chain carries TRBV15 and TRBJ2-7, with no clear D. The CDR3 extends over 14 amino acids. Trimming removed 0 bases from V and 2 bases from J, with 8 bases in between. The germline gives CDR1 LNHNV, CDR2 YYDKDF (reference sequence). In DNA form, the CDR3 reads TGTGCCACCAGCAGAGATAAGCCGGCCTACGAGCAGTACTTC. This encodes CATSRDKPAYEQYF.

CDR3 sequence reads: CASSIGGTGNQPQHF. CDR3 DNA: TGTGCCAGCAGCATAGGGGGGACAGGGAATCAGCCCCAGCATTTT. J is TRBJ1-5 and V is TRBV25-1, with TRBD1 matching 9 bases. This CDR3 region has 15 residues. The germline V gene has CDR1 MGHDK and CDR2 SYGVNS. With 6 bases clipped from V and 4 bases from J, the junction kept 7 bases outside the gene matches.

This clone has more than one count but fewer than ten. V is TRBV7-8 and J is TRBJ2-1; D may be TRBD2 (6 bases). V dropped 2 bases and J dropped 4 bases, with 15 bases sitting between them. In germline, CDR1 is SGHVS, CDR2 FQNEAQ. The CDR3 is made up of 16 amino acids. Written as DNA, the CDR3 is TGTGCCAGCAGCTTACTTATTCGGGGACTGTACAATGAGCAGTTCTTC. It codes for CASSLLIRGLYNEQFF.

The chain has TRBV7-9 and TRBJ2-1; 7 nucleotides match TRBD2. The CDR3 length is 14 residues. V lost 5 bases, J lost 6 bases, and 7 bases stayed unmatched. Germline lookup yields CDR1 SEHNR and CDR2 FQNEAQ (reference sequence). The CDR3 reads CASSAGVAGNEQFF. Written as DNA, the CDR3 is TGTGCCAGCAGCGCCGGGGTAGCGGGCAATGAGCAGTTCTTC.

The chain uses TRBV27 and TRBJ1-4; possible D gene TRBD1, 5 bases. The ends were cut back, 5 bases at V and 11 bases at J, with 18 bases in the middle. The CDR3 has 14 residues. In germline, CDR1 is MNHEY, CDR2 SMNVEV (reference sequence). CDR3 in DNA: TGTGCCAGCAGTGCCCGGGGGTGGAGGTGGAAACTGTTTTTT. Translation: CASSARGWRWKLFF.

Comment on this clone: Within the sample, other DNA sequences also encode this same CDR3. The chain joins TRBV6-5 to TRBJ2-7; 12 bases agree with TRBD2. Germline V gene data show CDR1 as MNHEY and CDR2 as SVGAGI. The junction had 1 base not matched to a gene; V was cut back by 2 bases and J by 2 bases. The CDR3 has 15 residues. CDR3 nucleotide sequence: TGTGCCAGCAGTTACCGACTAGCGGGAGCCTACGAGCAGTACTTC. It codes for CASSYRLAGAYEQYF.